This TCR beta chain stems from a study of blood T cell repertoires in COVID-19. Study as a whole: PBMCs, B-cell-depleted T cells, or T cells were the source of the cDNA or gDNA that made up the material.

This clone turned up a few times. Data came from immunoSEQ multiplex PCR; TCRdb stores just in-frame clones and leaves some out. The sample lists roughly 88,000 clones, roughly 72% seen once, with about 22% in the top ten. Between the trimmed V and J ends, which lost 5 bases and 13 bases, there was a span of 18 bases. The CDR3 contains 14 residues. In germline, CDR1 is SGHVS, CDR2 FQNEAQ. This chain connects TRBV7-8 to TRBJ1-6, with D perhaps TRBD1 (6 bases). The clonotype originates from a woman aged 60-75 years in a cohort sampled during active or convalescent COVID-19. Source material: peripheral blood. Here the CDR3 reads CASSPNSAGAPLHF. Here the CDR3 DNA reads TGTGCCAGCAGCCCCAATTCGGCGGGGGCTCCCCTCCACTTT. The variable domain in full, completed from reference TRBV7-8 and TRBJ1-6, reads GAGVSQSPRYKVAKRGQDVALRCDPISGHVSLFWYQQALGQGPEFLTYFQNEAQLDKSGLPSDRFFAERPEGSVSTLKIQRTQQEDSAVYLCASSPNSAGAPLHFGNGTRLTVT.